This TCR beta chain was identified during a study of control samples from healthy donors and cancer patients. Profiling relied on immunoSEQ multiplex PCR, and the TCRdb table lists in-frame clones only, not all of them. The data show fewer than 80,000 clones, roughly 90% seen once. Germline CDR1 and CDR2: LNHDA and SQIVND (reference sequence). This CDR3 contains 17 residues. V lost 0 bases and J 0 bases, leaving 12 bases between the germline ends. The chain uses TRBV19 and TRBJ2-4; D may correspond to TRBD1 or TRBD2 (5 bases each). Input material: PBMCs. The clonotype originates from a man aged 60 to 75 with colorectal cancer. CDR3 nucleotide sequence: TGTGCCAGTAGTATAGAAACGGGGCGGGTAGCCAAAAACATTCAGTACTTC. It is translated as CASSIETGRVAKNIQYF.